A selection of T cell receptor beta chains follows, all from one sample in a study of blood T cell repertoires in COVID-19. Clones were read by immunoSEQ multiplex PCR, and TCRdb kept only the in-frame ones, dropping some. The sample has 240,000 or so clones, more than 70% seen once. The sequenced sample was peripheral blood. These receptors were collected from a woman between 35 and 50 years old who had recovered from COVID-19. Each CDR3 is given with its conserved first and last residue. The order of the fields is CDR3 length, V gene, J gene, D gene, clone size, CDR3 DNA, CDR3 protein. A D gene is named only where the DNA matches it firmly. The size of a clone is reported for some rows only, either as once, few or many, or as a class for expanded clones.

19	TRBV6-1	TRBJ2-6	TRBD2	NA	TGTGCCAGCAGTGAAGCCGGACTAGCGGGAGGGATAGGGGCCAACGTCCTGACTTTC	CASSEAGLAGGIGANVLTF
12	TRBV10-3	TRBJ2-5	NA	NA	TGTGCCATCAGGGACAGCGAAGAGACCCAGTACTTC	CAIRDSEETQYF
13	TRBV18	TRBJ1-5	NA	NA	TGTGCCAGCTCTGGGGGGAGCAATCAGCCCCAGCATTTT	CASSGGSNQPQHF
15	TRBV19	TRBJ1-4	TRBD1	NA	TGTGCCAGCAGGGGGCTGATAACGGCTAATGAAAAACTGTTTTTT	CASRGLITANEKLFF
16	TRBV7-2	TRBJ2-5	TRBD2	NA	TGTGCCAGCAGCTTAGGGACTAGCGGGTTCCAAGAGACCCAGTACTTC	CASSLGTSGFQETQYF
16	TRBV4-3	TRBJ1-1	TRBD1	NA	TGCGCCAGCAGCCAACCGACAGACAGGGGTCGGACTGAAGCTTTCTTT	CASSQPTDRGRTEAFF
15	TRBV7-3	TRBJ1-1	NA	NA	TGTGCCAGCAGCTTAAAGGGGGTTTCGGGCACTGAAGCTTTCTTT	CASSLKGVSGTEAFF
14	TRBV19	TRBJ1-4	TRBD1	few	TGTGCCAGTACCCTACAGGGGATGGGGGAAAAACTGTTTTTT	CASTLQGMGEKLFF
13	TRBV30	TRBJ1-6	NA	NA	TGTGCCTGGAGCCCGGGGGGTAATTCACCCCTCCACTTT	CAWSPGGNSPLHF
16	TRBV5-1	TRBJ2-1	TRBD2	NA	TGCGCCAGCAGCTTGGGGGAGGGTCCACCCTACAATGAGCAGTTCTTC	CASSLGEGPPYNEQFF
15	TRBV4-2	TRBJ2-7	NA	NA	TGTGCCAGCAGCCAAGGTGTAGCGGAAAACTACGAGCAGTACTTC	CASSQGVAENYEQYF
20	TRBV19	TRBJ2-7	TRBD2	NA	TGTGCCAGTAGTATCGGGGTCCGACGCGGGACTAGCGGGAGGGCCGCCGAGCAGTACTTC	CASSIGVRRGTSGRAAEQYF
14	TRBV6-4	TRBJ1-6	NA	few	TGTGCCAGCAGAGAAAGACAGCCGAATTCACCCCTCCACTTT	CASRERQPNSPLHF
15	TRBV4-3	TRBJ2-3	NA	NA	TGCGCCAGCAGCCAAGAATCGTGGGGCTCAGATACGCAGTATTTT	CASSQESWGSDTQYF
14	TRBV30	TRBJ2-2	NA	NA	TGTGCCTGGAGTGGGCATATGAACACCGGGGAGCTGTTTTTT	CAWSGHMNTGELFF
16	TRBV6-2/TRBV6-3	TRBJ1-1	NA	NA	TGTGCCAGCAGTTACCCAGGGGCCGTGGGGAACACTGAAGCTTTCTTT	CASSYPGAVGNTEAFF